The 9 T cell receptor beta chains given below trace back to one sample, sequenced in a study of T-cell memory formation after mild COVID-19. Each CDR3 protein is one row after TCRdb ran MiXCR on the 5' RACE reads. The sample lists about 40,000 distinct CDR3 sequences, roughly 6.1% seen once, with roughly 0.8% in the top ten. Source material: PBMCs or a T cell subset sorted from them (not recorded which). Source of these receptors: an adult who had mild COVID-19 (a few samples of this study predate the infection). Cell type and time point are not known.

The CDR3 protein is CASSQIGRGDTQYF. CDR3 DNA sequence: TGTGCCAGCAGTCAGATAGGAAGGGGGGATACGCAGTATTTT. The chain recombines TRBV2 with TRBJ2-3; tentative D call: TRBD1 (6 bases). Germline V gene data show CDR1 as SNHLY and CDR2 as FYNNEI. Between the trimmed V and J ends, which lost 5 bases and 6 bases, there was a span of 15 bases. This CDR3 is 14 amino acids long.

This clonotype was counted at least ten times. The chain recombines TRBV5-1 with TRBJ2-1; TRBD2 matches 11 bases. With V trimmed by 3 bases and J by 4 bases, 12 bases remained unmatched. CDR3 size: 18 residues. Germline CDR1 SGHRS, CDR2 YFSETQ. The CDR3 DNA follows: TGCGCCAGCAGCTCGGGACTGCCGGGACTAGCGGATTACAATGAGCAGTTCTTC. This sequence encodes CASSSGLPGLADYNEQFF.

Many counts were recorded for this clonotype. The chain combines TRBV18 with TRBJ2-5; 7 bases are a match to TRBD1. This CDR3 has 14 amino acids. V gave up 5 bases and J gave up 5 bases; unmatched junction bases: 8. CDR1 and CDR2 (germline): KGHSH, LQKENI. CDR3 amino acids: CASSERQGWETQYF. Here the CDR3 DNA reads TGTGCCAGCTCAGAACGACAGGGCTGGGAGACCCAGTACTTC.

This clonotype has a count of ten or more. The CDR3 DNA is TGCAGCGTTGAAGTTCCTACCCACAATGAGCAGTTCTTC. Amino acid sequence: CSVEVPTHNEQFF. The chain couples TRBV29-1 to TRBJ2-1; no clear D gene. The CDR3 covers 13 residues. V was pared by 1 base and J by 5 bases, with 9 bases between. Germline V gene sequence: CDR1 SQVTM, CDR2 ANQGSEA.

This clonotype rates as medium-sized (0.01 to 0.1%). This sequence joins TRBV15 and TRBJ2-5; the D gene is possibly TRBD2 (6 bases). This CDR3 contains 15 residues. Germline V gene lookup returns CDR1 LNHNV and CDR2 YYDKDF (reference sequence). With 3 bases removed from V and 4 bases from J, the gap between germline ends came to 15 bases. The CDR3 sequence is CATSSGFGTGETQYF. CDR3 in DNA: TGTGCCACCAGCAGCGGCTTCGGGACTGGAGAGACCCAGTACTTC. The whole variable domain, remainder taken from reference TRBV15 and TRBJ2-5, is DAMVIQNPRYQVTQFGKPVTLSCSQTLNHNVMYWYQQKSSQAPKLLFHYYDKDFNNEADTPDNFQSRRPNTSFCFLDIRSPGLGDTAMYLCATSSGFGTGETQYFGPGTRLLVL.

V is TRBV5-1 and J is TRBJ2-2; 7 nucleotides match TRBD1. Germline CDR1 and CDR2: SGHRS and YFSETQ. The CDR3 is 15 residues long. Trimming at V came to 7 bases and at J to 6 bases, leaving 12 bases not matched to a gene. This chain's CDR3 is CASGDGTVTAGELFF. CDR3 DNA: TGCGCCAGCGGGGACGGGACAGTGACGGCCGGGGAGCTGTTTTTT.

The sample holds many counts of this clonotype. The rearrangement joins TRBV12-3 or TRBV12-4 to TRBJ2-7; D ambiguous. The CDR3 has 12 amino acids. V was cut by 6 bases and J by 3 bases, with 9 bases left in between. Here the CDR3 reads CASSRIDYEQYF. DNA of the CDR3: TGTGCCAGCAGCCGTATCGACTACGAGCAGTACTTC.

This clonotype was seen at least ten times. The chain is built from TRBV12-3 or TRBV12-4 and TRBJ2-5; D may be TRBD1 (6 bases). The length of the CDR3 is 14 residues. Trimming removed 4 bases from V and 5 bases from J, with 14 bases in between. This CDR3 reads CASSSGGSRETQYF. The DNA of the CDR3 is TGTGCCAGCAGTTCTGGGGGCAGTCGGGAGACCCAGTACTTC.

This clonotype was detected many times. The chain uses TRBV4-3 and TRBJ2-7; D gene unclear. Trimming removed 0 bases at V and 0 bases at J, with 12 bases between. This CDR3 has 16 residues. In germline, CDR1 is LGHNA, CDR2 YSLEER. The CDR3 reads CASSQDTTPASYEQYF. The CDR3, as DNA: TGCGCCAGCAGCCAAGATACTACACCCGCCTCCTACGAGCAGTACTTC.